This TCR beta chain was sequenced in a study of T cells after posttransplantation cyclophosphamide. About this clone itself: Its specificity is not known.

Looked up from germline, CDR1 is MDHEN and CDR2 is SYDVKM. The CDR3 consists of 18 residues. Trimming removed 4 bases from V and 5 bases from J; junction bases left unmatched: 16. Notes on the study in general: Later post-transplant blood repertoires were often dominated by donor CD8+ memory clones. TRB clonality was highly associated with recipient CMV seropositivity and reactivation.

Sequencing was performed with immunoSEQ multiplex PCR; in TCRdb, only in-frame clones are kept and a portion is missing. This sample yields approximately 52,000 clones, of which around 84% are seen a single time; about 2.8% belongs to the top ten. The sequenced material came from PBMCs. This TCR was sampled from a young man with a blood cancer, CMV-positive, and with a related stem cell donor. The chain links TRBV28 to TRBJ1-5, with 8 bases lining up with TRBD1. CDR3 region: CASSYSPGTGGLHQPQHF. CDR3 coding DNA: TGTGCCAGCAGTTACTCCCCCGGGACAGGCGGATTACATCAGCCCCAGCATTTT. Filled out from reference TRBV28 and TRBJ1-5, the complete variable domain reads DVKVTQSSRYLVKRTGEKVFLECVQDMDHENMFWYRQDPGLGLRLIYFSYDVKMKEKGDIPEGYSVSREKKERFSLILESASTNQTSMYLCASSYSPGTGGLHQPQHFGDGTRLSIL.